Below are 22 T cell receptor beta chains sequenced from a single sample in a study of T cell clonality in common variable immunodeficiency. The method was immunoSEQ multiplex PCR; TCRdb's version includes in-frame clones alone and lacks a portion of them. This sample comprises about 42,000 clones, none seen once only. Specimen: peripheral blood mononuclear cells. The receptors shown here come from a person aged 18 to 70 in good health.

This clone was seen ten or more times. The CDR3 end falls 3 residues outside the read, so it is completed with the germline J gene. This chain links TRBV6-1 with TRBJ1-6; 9 bases are shared with TRBD1. V was clipped by 4 bases and J by 9 bases; unmatched bases: 7. Germline V gene data show CDR1 as MNHNS and CDR2 as SASEGT. This CDR3 contains 15 residues. The CDR3 region is CASSARDRVSSPLHF. The DNA read from the CDR3 is TGTGCCAGCAGTGCAAGGGACAGGGTTAGTTCACCC.

In its sample, this clone was seen many times. The read is 3 residues too short to cover the CDR3 end, so that end is filled in from the germline J gene. This chain joins TRBV19 and TRBJ1-5; 8 nucleotides line up with TRBD1. Losses at the gene ends were 4 bases for V and 7 bases for J; bases not matched to a gene: 9. This CDR3 region has 15 residues. Germline CDR1 is LNHDA and CDR2 is SQIVND (reference sequence). CDR3 DNA, as far as it was read: TGTGCCAGTAGTACCGGACAGGGAGGAAGGCAGCCC. It specifies CASSTGQGGRQP. The whole CDR3 reads CASSTGQGGRQPQHF.

This clone has at least ten counts. The CDR3 is cut off 3 residues early in the read; its end comes from the germline J gene. The chain carries TRBV5-1 and TRBJ1-1; 10 bases match TRBD1. CDR3 length equals 15 residues. Looked up from germline, CDR1 is SGHRS and CDR2 is YFSETQ. The sequenced part of the CDR3 DNA is TGCGCCAGCAGCTTGGGTTTCGGACAGGGGGTAGAA. This gives the protein CASSLGFGQGVE. The entire CDR3 protein is CASSLGFGQGVEAFF.

This clone was observed at least ten times. CDR3 sequence reads: CASSFGLATFNEQFF. Incomplete CDR3 DNA: TGTGCCAGCAGCTTTGGACTAGCGACCTTCAATGAG. The chain uses TRBV11-2 and TRBJ2-1, with 9 bases fitting TRBD2. From the germline J gene comes the end of the CDR3, since the read stops 3 residues before it. The germline CDR1 and CDR2 sequences are SGHAT and FQNNGV. Unmatched junction bases numbered 6, after V lost 3 bases and J lost 6 bases. CDR3 length: 15 residues.

Ten or more counts support this clone. The CDR3 end is not reached by the read, which stops 3 residues before it; the germline J gene fills it in. The chain carries TRBV6-1 and TRBJ1-3, with unresolved D. Between the trimmed V and J ends, which lost 1 base and 4 bases, there was a span of 5 bases. The CDR3 is 13 amino acids. Germline V gene data show CDR1 as MNHNS and CDR2 as SASEGT. Incomplete CDR3 DNA: TGTGCCAGCAGTGAAGGCAGAGGAAACACC. Its protein product is CASSEGRGNT. The full CDR3 protein is CASSEGRGNTIYF.

This clone has a count of ten or more. The CDR3 end is not reached by the read, which stops 3 residues before it; the germline J gene fills it in. The chain employs TRBV5-4 and TRBJ2-3; 12 bases are a match to TRBD2. J gave up 2 bases and V 6 bases, and 7 bases lay outside the gene matches. This CDR3 is built from 16 residues. Germline assignment: CDR1 SGHNT and CDR2 YYREEE (reference sequence). This chain's CDR3 is CASNLRLAGVTDTQYF. The CDR3 DNA, read in part, is TGTGCCAGCAACCTCCGACTAGCGGGGGTCACAGATACG.

Many counts were recorded for this clone. The CDR3 goes on 3 residues after the read ends, and that part is filled in from the germline J gene. The rearrangement links TRBV20-1 to TRBJ1-1; D is unresolved. The V gene's germline CDR1 is DFQATT and CDR2 SNEGSKA (reference sequence). This CDR3 is 15 amino acids long. V lost 0 bases and J 3 bases, leaving 14 bases between the germline ends. The covered CDR3 bases are TGCAGTGCTAGAGATCCGAGGCCAAAATACACTGAA. Amino acid sequence: CSARDPRPKYTE. The complete CDR3 protein is CSARDPRPKYTEAFF.

This clone was observed many times. From the germline J gene comes the end of the CDR3, since the read stops 3 residues before it. The chain joins TRBV5-1 to TRBJ2-3, with TRBD2 identical over 13 bases. The CDR3 extends over 15 amino acids. Trimming removed 3 bases from V and 4 bases from J; junction bases left unmatched: 2. Per germline, CDR1 SGHRS and CDR2 YFSETQ. The CDR3 sequence: CASSWTSGSADTQYF. Partial CDR3 DNA: TGCGCCAGCAGCTGGACTAGCGGGAGTGCAGATACG.

The table lists this clone with many counts. The observed sequence ends 3 residues before the CDR3 terminus, with the missing tail filled in from the germline J gene. This chain links TRBV20-1 with TRBJ1-1, with 8 bases identical to TRBD1. The CDR3 has 13 residues. Germline lookup yields CDR1 DFQATT and CDR2 SNEGSKA (reference sequence). The sequenced CDR3 bases are TGCAGTGCCATTCAGGGGGCGCGTGTTGAG. Residues: CSAIQGARVE. The CDR3 in full is CSAIQGARVEAFF.

This clone showed up many times. Sequencing ends 3 residues short of the CDR3 end; the germline J gene provides the rest. The chain uses TRBV30 and TRBJ2-7, with 9 bases lining up with TRBD2. Trimming at V came to 3 bases and at J to 6 bases, leaving 6 bases not matched to a gene. The CDR3 sequence is 13 residues long. Per germline, CDR1 GTSNPN and CDR2 SVGIG (reference sequence). Incomplete CDR3 DNA: TGTGCCTGGAGGCCAATAGCGGGGGCCGAG. The encoded protein is CAWRPIAGAE. The CDR3 in its entirety is CAWRPIAGAEQYF.

A word on this clone: This may be a read error: a much more frequent sequence differs by one nucleotide. Read sequence stops 3 residues before the CDR3 end, and the germline J gene provides the missing end. Other DNA sequences of this sample code for an identical CDR3. The chain combines TRBV7-8 with TRBJ2-7, with 7 nucleotides matching TRBD2. The CDR3 runs 14 residues. In germline, CDR1 is SGHVS, CDR2 FQNEAQ. The covered CDR3 bases are TGCGCCAGCAGCCGCCGGGACTATACCTACGAG. Protein: CASSRRDYTYE. The CDR3, in full, reads CASSRRDYTYEQYF.

This clone came up many times. The CDR3 end is not reached by the read, which stops 3 residues before it; the germline J gene fills it in. The chain employs TRBV19 and TRBJ1-4, with a weak D call TRBD1 (6 bases). The CDR3 runs to 16 residues. V was clipped by 3 bases and J by 0 bases, with 11 bases between them. In germline, CDR1 is LNHDA, CDR2 SQIVND (reference sequence). CDR3 DNA (partial): TGTGCCAGTAGTATGTACCGGACAGCAACTAATGAAAAA. Its protein product is CASSMYRTATNEK. The whole CDR3 sequence reads CASSMYRTATNEKLFF. The entire variable domain, with the rest obtained from reference TRBV19 and TRBJ1-4, is as follows: DGGITQSPKYLFRKEGQNVTLSCEQNLNHDAMYWYRQDPGQGLRLIYYSQIVNDFQKGDIAEGYSVSREKKESFPLTVTSAQKNPTAFYLCASSMYRTATNEKLFFGSGTQLSVL.

This clone was observed at least ten times. A junction end diverges from the germline sequence, so it may reflect a read error. CDR3 bases read: TGCGCCAGCAGCCAAGATACGCCAGGGAACGAAGAGACC. Its protein is CASSQDTPGNEET. The entire CDR3 protein reads CASSQDTPGNEETQYF. The chain has TRBV4-2 and TRBJ2-5; perhaps TRBD1 as D (5 bases). The CDR3 extends 3 residues past the end of the read, so its final part is completed from the germline J gene. Germline V gene lookup returns CDR1 LGHNA and CDR2 YNFKEQ. This CDR3 spans 16 amino acids.

This clone was picked up many times. The CDR3 goes on 3 residues after the read ends, and that part is filled in from the germline J gene. The chain has TRBV20-1 and TRBJ2-3, with no clear D. Trimming cost V 0 bases and J 6 bases, with 7 bases left between them. The CDR3 runs 12 residues. The germline V gene has CDR1 DFQATT and CDR2 SNEGSKA (reference sequence). The CDR3 protein is CSAREIGDTQYF. CDR3 DNA (partial): TGCAGTGCTAGAGAAATCGGGGATACG.

This clone occurred many times. CDR3 region: CASSPDSGNTEAFF. The CDR3 bases that were read are TGTGCCAGCTCACCCGACAGTGGGAACACTGAA. The chain employs TRBV18 and TRBJ1-1; D may be TRBD1 (5 bases). The read ends 3 residues early relative to the CDR3; the germline J gene fills the gap. This CDR3 contains 14 residues. V was clipped by 3 bases and J by 1 base, with 9 bases between them. From germline, CDR1 is KGHSH and CDR2 LQKENI. The full variable domain, its missing parts supplied by reference TRBV18 and TRBJ1-1, is NAGVMQNPRHLVRRRGQEARLRCSPMKGHSHVYWYRQLPEEGLKFMVYLQKENIIDESGMPKERFSAEFPKEGPSILRIQQVVRGDSAAYFCASSPDSGNTEAFFGQGTRLTVV.

This clone appeared many times. One end of the junction is discordant with germline, which a read error may explain. The read stops 3 residues short of the end of the CDR3; the missing end is completed from the germline J gene. The gene calls are TRBV4-2 and TRBJ2-3; maybe TRBD1 (5 bases). Germline CDR1 LGHNA, CDR2 YNFKEQ. The CDR3 totals 14 residues. CDR3 sequence reads: CASSQATGTDTQYF. The part of the CDR3 DNA that was read is TGCGCCAGCAGCCAGGCAACAGGTACAGATACG.

This clone was counted ten times or more. The read falls 3 residues short of the CDR3 end, and the missing part is taken from the germline J gene. V usage is TRBV7-2 and J usage is TRBJ2-7, with 7 bases identical to TRBD2. The CDR3 is 14 amino acids. Germline V gene lookup returns CDR1 SGHTA and CDR2 FQGNSA. The ends lost 7 bases at V and 3 bases at J; junction bases unmatched: 9. The CDR3 reads CASTLQRGNYEQYF. The covered CDR3 bases are TGTGCCAGCACCCTACAGCGGGGTAACTACGAG. The full variable domain, its missing parts supplied by reference TRBV7-2 and TRBJ2-7, is GAGVSQSPSNKVTEKGKDVELRCDPISGHTALYWYRQSLGQGLEFLIYFQGNSAPDKSGLPSDRFSAERTGGSVSTLTIQRTQQEDSAVYLCASTLQRGNYEQYFGPGTRLTVT.

Turning to this clone: The CDR3 goes on 3 residues after the read ends, and that part is filled in from the germline J gene. V is TRBV11-2 and J is TRBJ2-5; 11 nucleotides align to TRBD1. Germline V gene lookup returns CDR1 SGHAT and CDR2 FQNNGV. The CDR3 runs 13 residues. Trimming at V came to 6 bases and at J to 7 bases, leaving 4 bases not matched to a gene. The chain's CDR3 is CASSRDRGGTQYF. CDR3 bases read: TGTGCCAGCAGTCGGGACAGGGGGGGGACC. Full variable domain (missing parts from reference TRBV11-2 and TRBJ2-5): EAGVAQSPRYKIIEKRQSVAFWCNPISGHATLYWYQQILGQGPKLLIQFQNNGVVDDSQLPKDRFSAERLKGVDSTLKIQPAKLEDSAVYLCASSRDRGGTQYFGPGTRLLVL.

This clone was recorded at least ten times. The sequenced CDR3 bases are TGCAGCGTTGGCGGGAGCACCACTGAA. It translates to CSVGGSTTE. From start to end, the CDR3 is CSVGGSTTEAFF. The chain couples TRBV29-1 to TRBJ1-1; the D is unclear. The CDR3 end lies 3 residues beyond the end of the read and is filled in from the germline J gene. The V end lost 4 bases, the J end lost 4 bases, and 10 bases lay between the germline ends. The CDR3 is 12 residues long. The germline V gene encodes CDR1 SQVTM and CDR2 ANQGSEA.

This clone was counted ten times or more. The sequenced part of the CDR3 DNA is TGTGCCTGGACCCGGGACAGGGAGGCTAATCAGCCC. Encoded protein: CAWTRDREANQP. The entire CDR3 protein is CAWTRDREANQPQHF. The rearrangement uses TRBV30 and TRBJ1-5; 9 positions agree with TRBD1. The read gets to within 3 residues of the CDR3 end, and the germline J gene fills in the rest. The V and J ends lost 4 bases and 4 bases, in that order; junction bases with no gene match: 8. Germline-derived CDR1 and CDR2 are GTSNPN and SVGIG (reference sequence). The CDR3 extends over 15 amino acids.

Sample share makes this clone medium-sized. The read stops 3 residues short of the end of the CDR3; the missing end is completed from the germline J gene. This chain connects TRBV6-1 to TRBJ2-3; TRBD1 is a possible D gene (5 bases). V shed 2 bases and J shed 3 bases, with 6 bases lying between them. The CDR3 is 13 residues long. CDR1 and CDR2 (germline): MNHNS, SASEGT. CDR3 sequence reads: CASSERGTDTQYF. Partial CDR3 DNA: TGTGCCAGCAGTGAAAGGGGAACAGATACG.

This clone was counted at least ten times. CDR3 region: CSASIGTGTYEQYF. CDR3 DNA, as far as it was read: TGCAGTGCTAGTATAGGGACAGGGACCTACGAG. This chain connects TRBV20-1 to TRBJ2-7; TRBD1 matches 9 bases. The read is 3 residues too short to cover the CDR3 end, so that end is filled in from the germline J gene. The CDR3 totals 14 residues. The germline gives CDR1 DFQATT, CDR2 SNEGSKA (reference sequence). J lost 2 bases, V lost 3 bases, and 5 bases had no gene match.